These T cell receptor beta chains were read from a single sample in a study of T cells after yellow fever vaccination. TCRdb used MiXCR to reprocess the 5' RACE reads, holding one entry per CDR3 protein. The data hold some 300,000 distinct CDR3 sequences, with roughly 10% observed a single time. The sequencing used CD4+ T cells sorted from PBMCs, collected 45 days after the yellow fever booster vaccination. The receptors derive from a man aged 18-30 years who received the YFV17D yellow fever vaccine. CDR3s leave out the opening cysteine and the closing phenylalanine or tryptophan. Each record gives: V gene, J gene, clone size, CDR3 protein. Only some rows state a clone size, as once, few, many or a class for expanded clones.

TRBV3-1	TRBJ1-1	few	ASSQVRAAVAF
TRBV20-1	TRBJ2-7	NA	SARKGQDTYEQY
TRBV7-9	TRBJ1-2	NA	ASSLSPLRILPYGYT
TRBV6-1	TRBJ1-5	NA	ASSASGNQPQH
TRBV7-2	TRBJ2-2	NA	ASSAAGQGYTGELF
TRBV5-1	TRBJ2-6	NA	ASSLEGTSWGANVLT
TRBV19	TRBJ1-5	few	ASSGGRRTGPNQPQH
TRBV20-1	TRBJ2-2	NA	SARSTGGSGELF
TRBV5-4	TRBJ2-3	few	ASSWRRDTQY
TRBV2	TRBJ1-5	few	ASTPNGGSQPQH
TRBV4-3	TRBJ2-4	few	ASSQVLDRGRRQY
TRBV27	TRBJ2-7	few	ASSFLGAFEQY
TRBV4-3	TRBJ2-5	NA	ASSQEDRQTQY
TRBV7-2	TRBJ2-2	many	ASSLYSTGELF
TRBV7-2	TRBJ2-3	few	ASSDRTSKKADTQY
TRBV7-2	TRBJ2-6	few	ANGQSGANVLT
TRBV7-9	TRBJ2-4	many	ASSFQGSPNIQY
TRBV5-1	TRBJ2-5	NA	ASSNYAGVETQY
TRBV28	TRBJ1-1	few	ASAGLVPAEAF
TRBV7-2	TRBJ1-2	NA	ASSFVGSQDYYGYT
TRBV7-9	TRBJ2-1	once	ASGQDEQF
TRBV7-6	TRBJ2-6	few	ASSSLGGGANVLT
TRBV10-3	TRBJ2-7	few	AISEFPTAGYEQY
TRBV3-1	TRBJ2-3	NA	ASSHGDTQY
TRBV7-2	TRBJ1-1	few	ASSFAGQGATEAF
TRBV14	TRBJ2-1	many	ASSLRGPGGRGNEQF
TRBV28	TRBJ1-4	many	ASSVSGQGHEKLF
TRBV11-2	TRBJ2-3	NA	ASSLTAPTDTQY
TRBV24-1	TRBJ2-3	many	ATSDPGRGDADTQY
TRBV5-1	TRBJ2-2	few	ASSLAEANTGELF
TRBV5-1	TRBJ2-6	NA	ASSHDRGEISGANVLT
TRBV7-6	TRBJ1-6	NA	ASSTRTGTGGWSPLH
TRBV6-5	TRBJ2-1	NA	ASSYSIVTGDEQF
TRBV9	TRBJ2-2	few	ASSVSGRNTGELF
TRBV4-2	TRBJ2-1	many	ASSQVGLAEYNEQF
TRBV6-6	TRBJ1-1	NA	ASRTHTGTNTEAF
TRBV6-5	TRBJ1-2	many	ASSSSRGDGYT
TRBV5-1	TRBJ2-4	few	ASSSVGGRLDIQY
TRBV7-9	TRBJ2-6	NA	ASSPRTSSGANVLT
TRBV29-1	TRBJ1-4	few	SVRQGATNEKLF
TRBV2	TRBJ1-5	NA	ASSGGANQPQH
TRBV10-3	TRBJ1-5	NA	AIGTQGKDQPQH
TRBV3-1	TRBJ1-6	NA	ASSQGGTGKSPLH
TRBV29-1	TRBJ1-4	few	SAGGGSEKLF
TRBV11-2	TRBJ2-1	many	ASSFSLRGLKPGLAGGKYNEQF
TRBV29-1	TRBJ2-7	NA	SVEEGQHGEQY
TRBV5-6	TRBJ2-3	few	ASSRGVAAHTDTQY
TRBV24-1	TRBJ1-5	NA	ATIHRDTYSNQPQH
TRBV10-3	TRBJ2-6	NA	AISESGTGANVLT
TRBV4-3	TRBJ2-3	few	ASSQDARADTQY
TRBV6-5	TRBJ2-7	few	ASSYSIGRGNYEQY
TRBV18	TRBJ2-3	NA	AGSGTGDRTDTQY
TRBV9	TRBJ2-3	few	ASSLTSSGWTDTQY
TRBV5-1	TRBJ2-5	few	ASSTGLAGFETQY
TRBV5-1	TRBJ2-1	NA	ASSDGTGQRYNEQF
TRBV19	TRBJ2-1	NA	ASARRGWNEQF
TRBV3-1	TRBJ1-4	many	ASSRQFSNEKLF